This T cell receptor (beta chain) originates from a study of blood T cell repertoires in COVID-19 (dated by TCRdb to about 2020). About the study as a whole: Samples covering the acute and convalescent phases of COVID-19 were provided by collaborators in the United States, Italy and Spain. The repertoires were released in a freely available public database meant as a resource for research on the immune response to SARS-CoV-2. Where available, HLA class I and class II types were taken from metadata supplied by the sample provider and were not determined by assay-based typing. Deeply sampled blood TCRbeta repertoires from subjects exposed to, actively infected with, or recovered from COVID-19 were included in the dataset. The prospective study material was composed of cDNA or gDNA derived from T cells, B-cell-depleted T cells, or PBMCs. A de-identified subject ID, COVID-19 status, age in years and sex were almost always included in the sample metadata. The samples were drawn from the first 160 participants of the ongoing ImmuneRACE study and from some 1,300 subjects provided by 6 global collaborators.

Participants in the prospective study were aged about 18 to 95 years, lived in 20 to 30 United States geographic areas, and enrolled through a virtual design. Cohort assignment in the prospective study relied on participant-reported clinical history from a screening survey and a study questionnaire. Exposed participants had been in contact, within 2 weeks of entering the study, with a person who had a PCR-confirmed or clinician-diagnosed case of COVID-19. Mobile phlebotomists in the prospective study collected whole blood, serum and a nasopharyngeal or oropharyngeal swab from every participant. Participants in the prospective study had the option to provide additional blood draws and questionnaires over an approximately 2-month period. Before DNA extraction, prospective study blood samples were shipped either frozen or at room temperature. A word on this clone: Its antigen remains unidentified. No clone much larger than this one lies a single base away; base qualities are absent.

Paper-wide results and their limitations: Clinical and demographic metadata were provided uncurated, with the amount varying by source and participant.

The immunoSEQ Assay, a bias-controlled multiplex PCR, was used to amplify TCRbeta CDR3 regions from genomic DNA. The original pipeline was this. Nucleated cell counts per sample were estimated from amplification of reference gene primers within the assay. To quantify the absolute abundance of each unique TCRbeta CDR3 rearrangement, sequence reads were collapsed and filtered. For each sample, productive Simpson clonality was calculated by taking the square root of Simpson's diversity index across productive rearrangements. TCRdb carries this immuneACCESS record with in-frame sequences only. Its versions omit some clonotypes, under half of them owing to an unresolved V gene in the studies checked, with the rest unexplained. That table gives V, J and clone size, and the DNA gave D and trimming. Counted in this sample were about 280,000 clones; 82% of them appeared once. The ten most abundant clones make up roughly 5.3% of the sample.

Here V drops 2 bases and J drops 3 bases, and the junction holds 3 bases not matched to any gene. The CDR3 goes from the cysteine to the phenylalanine over 15 residues. CDR3 DNA is the only sequence kept; it has 45 bases, read in frame from the first base. The germline V gene (reference sequence) yields GTSNPN for CDR1 and SVGIG for CDR2. The chain uses TRBV30 and TRBJ2-6, and 8 junction bases match TRBD1. The TCR comes from a man in his forties or fifties who had been exposed to COVID-19. The specimen sequenced was PBMCs or T cells enriched from blood (not recorded which). This receptor carries the CDR3 CAWSKQGDGANVLTF. The sequence in DNA is TGTGCCTGGAGTAAACAGGGGGATGGGGCCAACGTCCTGACTTTC.